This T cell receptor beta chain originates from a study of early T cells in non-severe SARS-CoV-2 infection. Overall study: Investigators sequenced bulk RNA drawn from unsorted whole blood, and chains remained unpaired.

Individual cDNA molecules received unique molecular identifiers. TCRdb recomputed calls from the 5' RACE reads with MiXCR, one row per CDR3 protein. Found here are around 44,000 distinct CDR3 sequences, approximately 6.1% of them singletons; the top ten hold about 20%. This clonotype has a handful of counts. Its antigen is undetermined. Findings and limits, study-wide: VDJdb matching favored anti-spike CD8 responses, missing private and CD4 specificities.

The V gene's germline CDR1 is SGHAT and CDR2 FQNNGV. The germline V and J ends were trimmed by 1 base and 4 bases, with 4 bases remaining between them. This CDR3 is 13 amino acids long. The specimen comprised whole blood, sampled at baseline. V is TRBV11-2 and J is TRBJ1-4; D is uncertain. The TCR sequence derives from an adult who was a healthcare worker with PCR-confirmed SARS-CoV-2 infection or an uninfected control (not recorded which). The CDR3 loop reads CASSLGLNEKLFF. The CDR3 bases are TGTGCCAGCAGCTTAGGCCTTAATGAAAAACTGTTTTTT.